Below, 9 T cell receptor beta chains from the same sample are listed, as sequenced in a study of response to subunit inactivated influenza vaccine. TCRdb passed the RT-PCR reads through MiXCR, listing each CDR3 protein once. This repertoire shows about 240,000 distinct CDR3 sequences, 9% to 15% found once; its top ten account for 7.5% to 10%. The material was non-naive T cells sorted from PBMCs, obtained around 14 days before vaccination. The receptors derive from a man between 45 and 60 years old who received an inactivated influenza vaccine.

This clonotype was counted between two and nine times. The chain joins TRBV20-1 to TRBJ2-5; 13 bases are a match to TRBD2. The junction had 17 bases not matched to a gene; V was cut back by 5 bases and J by 5 bases. This CDR3 is 18 amino acids long. Germline V gene lookup returns CDR1 DFQATT and CDR2 SNEGSKA (reference sequence). CDR3 nucleotide sequence: TGCAGTGCTGTCGTGGGGTGGACTAGCGGGAGAAAGAGGGAGACCCAGTACTTC. It specifies CSAVVGWTSGRKRETQYF.

In its sample, this clonotype was seen many times. V usage is TRBV20-1 and J usage is TRBJ2-7, with D possibly TRBD1 on 6 matching bases. Germline CDR1 is DFQATT and CDR2 is SNEGSKA (reference sequence). This CDR3 spans 14 amino acids. Trimming removed 2 bases at V and 6 bases at J, with 17 bases between. CDR3 sequence: CSARPYREITEQYF. CDR3 coding DNA: TGCAGTGCTAGACCTTACAGGGAAATCACCGAGCAGTACTTC.

This clonotype appeared a few times. This chain connects TRBV4-2 to TRBJ2-3; D is ambiguous. The CDR3 sequence is 14 residues long. The V gene's germline CDR1 is LGHNA and CDR2 YNFKEQ. V shed 4 bases and J shed 5 bases, with 13 bases lying between them. The DNA for the CDR3 is TGTGCCAGCAGCCCTTCCCATGGGGAAGATACGCAGTATTTT. Its translation: CASSPSHGEDTQYF.

This clonotype has only a few counts. The chain employs TRBV4-3 and TRBJ1-4; maybe TRBD1 (5 bases). The germline V gene has CDR1 LGHNA and CDR2 YSLEER. Trimming took off 6 bases at V and 0 bases at J, with 8 bases between the two ends. The CDR3 runs 14 residues. This chain's CDR3 is CASSQGPTNEKLFF. The CDR3 coding sequence is TGCGCCAGCAGTCAGGGTCCAACTAATGAAAAACTGTTTTTT.

This clonotype has only a few counts. The V and J genes are TRBV3-1 and TRBJ2-1; D is unresolved. Germline values: CDR1 LGHDT, CDR2 YNNKEL (reference sequence). CDR3 length: 17 amino acids. Trimming took 1 base from V and 0 from J, leaving 13 bases between them. CDR3 protein: CASSQVFSDVSYNEQFF. The CDR3 coding sequence is TGTGCCAGCAGCCAAGTTTTCTCAGACGTCTCCTACAATGAGCAGTTCTTC.

This clonotype was counted ten times or more. This chain uses TRBV28 with TRBJ2-2, with 8 nucleotides matching TRBD1. In germline, CDR1 is MDHEN, CDR2 SYDVKM. V was clipped by 8 bases and J by 5 bases; unmatched bases: 10. The CDR3 is made up of 15 amino acids. The DNA of the CDR3 is TGTGCCAGCCGGACAGGGAGTCAATTAACCGGGGAGCTGTTTTTT. Amino acids: CASRTGSQLTGELFF.

This clonotype was found many times. The chain employs TRBV27 and TRBJ2-7; D remains ambiguous. Germline V CDR1 and CDR2: MNHEY, SMNVEV (reference sequence). The CDR3 is made up of 13 amino acids. V was pared by 6 bases and J by 2 bases, with 11 bases between. Here the CDR3 DNA reads TGTGCCAGCAGCCGGGCAGCCACCTACGAGCAGTACTTC. Protein sequence: CASSRAATYEQYF.

At least ten counts were recorded for this clonotype. The chain links TRBV2 to TRBJ1-2; TRBD1 agrees at 9 bases. The V segment lost 4 bases and the J segment 5 bases; nucleotides outside the gene matches: 5. The length of the CDR3 is 14 residues. The germline V gene encodes CDR1 SNHLY and CDR2 FYNNEI. The DNA for the CDR3 is TGTGCCAGCAGTGTACAGGGGGCGAAGTATGGCTACACCTTC. Protein product: CASSVQGAKYGYTF.

There are many counts of this clonotype. The gene calls are TRBV7-2 and TRBJ1-1; tentatively, D is TRBD1 (6 bases). This CDR3 is built from 14 residues. V was trimmed by 5 bases and J by 1 base, leaving 11 bases between them. Looked up from germline, CDR1 is SGHTA and CDR2 is FQGNSA. Here the CDR3 DNA reads TGTGCCAGCAGCCCCGGGGGGGCGAACACTGAAGCTTTCTTT. As protein: CASSPGGANTEAFF. The variable domain in full, completed from reference TRBV7-2 and TRBJ1-1, reads GAGVSQSPSNKVTEKGKDVELRCDPISGHTALYWYRQSLGQGLEFLIYFQGNSAPDKSGLPSDRFSAERTGGSVSTLTIQRTQQEDSAVYLCASSPGGANTEAFFGQGTRLTVV.